The 27 T cell receptor beta chains reported below all come from one sample, sequenced in a study of graft-versus-host responses after intestinal transplantation. Sequencing used immunoSEQ multiplex PCR; TCRdb keeps in-frame clones, though not all of them. The sample records about 100,000 clones, 80% to 95% being singletons. The source was PBMCs, collected about 440 days after intestinal transplant. These receptors were taken from a human patient who received an intestinal transplant, so some T cells may come from the graft donor.

The rearrangement links TRBV11-2 to TRBJ1-3; 8 bases are shared with TRBD1. CDR3 size: 16 residues. V dropped 5 bases and J dropped 2; count of bases not matched to a gene: 8. The germline gives CDR1 SGHAT, CDR2 FQNNGV. Here the CDR3 DNA reads TGTGCCAGCAGCGGCCCCAGGGGGCGAGCTGGAAACACCATATATTTT. Protein sequence: CASSGPRGRAGNTIYF.

As for this clone: The sample holds other DNA sequences that translate to the same CDR3. The chain employs TRBV11-2 and TRBJ2-4; weak D call: TRBD2 (6 bases). In germline, CDR1 is SGHAT, CDR2 FQNNGV. The CDR3 is 16 amino acids. V dropped 5 bases and J dropped 0 bases, with 14 bases sitting between them. The CDR3 DNA sequence: TGTGCCAGCAGCCCAGGACTTAGCGGAGCCAAAAACATTCAGTACTTC. It encodes CASSPGLSGAKNIQYF.

The chain is built from TRBV15 and TRBJ1-1; TRBD1 might be the D (5 bases). Germline V gene lookup returns CDR1 LNHNV and CDR2 YYDKDF (reference sequence). Trimming removed 3 bases from V and 4 bases from J, with 12 bases in between. The CDR3 covers 14 residues. CDR3 bases: TGTGCCACCAGCAGCCCTTCGGGGGGCACTGAAGCTTTCTTT. Its protein is CATSSPSGGTEAFF.

The chain recombines TRBV7-9 with TRBJ2-7, with D perhaps given as TRBD1 or TRBD2 (5 bases each). Trimming removed 1 base at V and 7 bases at J, with 11 bases between. Germline V gene sequence: CDR1 SEHNR, CDR2 FQNEAQ (reference sequence). CDR3 size: 13 residues. CDR3 sequence (DNA): TGTGCCAGCAGCTTAGGGGCAGGGAGTGAGCAGTACTTC. This encodes CASSLGAGSEQYF.

V gene TRBV6-4 combines with J gene TRBJ1-2; the D is unclear. The CDR3 is 11 residues long. CDR1 is MRHNA and CDR2 is SNTAGT in the germline V gene. The germline V and J ends were trimmed by 10 bases and 0 bases, with 6 bases remaining between them. CDR3: CATGPNYGYTF. The CDR3 DNA follows: TGTGCCACCGGACCTAACTATGGCTACACCTTC.

The CDR3 sequence: CASSLLGTGDQPQHF. The CDR3 nucleotides read TGTGCCAGCTCACTCCTTGGGACAGGGGATCAGCCCCAGCATTTT. This chain uses TRBV18 with TRBJ1-5; TRBD1 matches at 10 bases. Germline trimming cut 4 bases from V and 5 bases from J; bases unmatched to any gene: 5. The length of the CDR3 is 15 residues. Germline CDR1 reads KGHSH; CDR2 reads LQKENI.

This clone was recorded only once. This rearrangement joins TRBV5-6 to TRBJ2-7; D ambiguous. Trimming stripped 3 bases from V and 0 bases from J, with 4 bases between. The CDR3 has 12 residues. From germline, CDR1 is SGHDT and CDR2 YYEEEE. CDR3 amino acids: CASSSSSYEQYF. The CDR3 coding sequence is TGTGCCAGCAGCTCCAGCTCCTACGAGCAGTACTTC.

Here the CDR3 DNA reads TGTGCCAGTAGCGACAATCGGCGTGAAGCTTTCTTT. This sequence encodes CASSDNRREAFF. The chain carries TRBV19 and TRBJ1-1, with no clear D. Germline loops: CDR1 LNHDA, CDR2 SQIVND (reference sequence). V was cut by 6 bases and J by 7 bases, with 12 bases left in between. CDR3 size: 12 residues. Full variable domain (missing parts from reference TRBV19 and TRBJ1-1): DGGITQSPKYLFRKEGQNVTLSCEQNLNHDAMYWYRQDPGQGLRLIYYSQIVNDFQKGDIAEGYSVSREKKESFPLTVTSAQKNPTAFYLCASSDNRREAFFGQGTRLTVV.

The rearrangement uses TRBV11-2 and TRBJ1-2; no reliable D call. The V and J ends lost 2 bases and 4 bases respectively, with 8 bases between them. Germline V gene sequence: CDR1 SGHAT, CDR2 FQNNGV. The CDR3 loop spans 13 amino acids. This CDR3 is CASSLSEGYGYTF. The CDR3 DNA reads as TGTGCCAGCAGCTTATCTGAGGGCTATGGCTACACCTTC.

This clone was counted once. The chain recombines TRBV7-9 with TRBJ2-7; D is undetermined. This CDR3 contains 12 residues. V lost 5 bases and J lost 4, with 9 bases in between. Germline V gene lookup returns CDR1 SEHNR and CDR2 FQNEAQ (reference sequence). The CDR3 DNA sequence: TGTGCCAGCAGCCATCCCCCATACGAGCAGTACTTC. Its translation: CASSHPPYEQYF.

This rearrangement joins TRBV27 to TRBJ1-2; D is possibly TRBD1 (6 bases). Per the germline V gene, CDR1 is MNHEY and CDR2 is SMNVEV (reference sequence). The V end lost 3 bases, the J end lost 5 bases, and 19 bases lay between the germline ends. The CDR3 spans 16 residues. CDR3 sequence: CASSFGGTYSFYGYTF. CDR3 coding DNA: TGTGCCAGCAGTTTTGGGGGCACCTATTCCTTTTATGGCTACACCTTC.

The chain has TRBV6-5 and TRBJ2-2; D is uncertain. V was cut by 4 bases and J by 1 base, with 10 bases left in between. The CDR3 has 15 amino acids. From germline, CDR1 is MNHEY and CDR2 SVGAGI. Written as DNA, the CDR3 is TGTGCCAGCAGTTCGCTTACCAGGAACACCGGGGAGCTGTTTTTT. It codes for CASSSLTRNTGELFF.

Points on this clone: The junction shows a germline mismatch at one end, possibly a read error. V gene TRBV6-5 combines with J gene TRBJ1-2; D is unclear. This CDR3 is 12 amino acids long. Germline CDR1 MNHEY, CDR2 SVGAGI. The CDR3 reads CASRDGPYDYTF. As DNA, the CDR3 is TGTGCCAGCAGGGACGGCCCCTATGACTACACCTTC.

For the CDR3, the DNA is TGTGCCAGCAGCTTAGGCCGTGATAACACCATATATTTT. Amino acid sequence: CASSLGRDNTIYF. The rearrangement links TRBV7-9 to TRBJ1-3; D unresolved. Germline V gene sequence: CDR1 SEHNR, CDR2 FQNEAQ (reference sequence). The CDR3 length is 13 residues. Between the trimmed V and J ends, which lost 1 base and 7 bases, there was a span of 8 bases.

The CDR3 sequence: CATQRGGLGYGYTF. The CDR3 nucleotides are TGTGCCACCCAGCGGGGGGGCCTAGGCTATGGCTACACCTTC. This sequence joins TRBV19 and TRBJ1-2, with D possibly TRBD1 on 6 matching bases. Germline V gene data show CDR1 as LNHDA and CDR2 as SQIVND (reference sequence). CDR3 length equals 14 residues. V was pared by 10 bases and J by 4 bases, with 19 bases between. Variable domain in full (rest from reference TRBV19 and TRBJ1-2): DGGITQSPKYLFRKEGQNVTLSCEQNLNHDAMYWYRQDPGQGLRLIYYSQIVNDFQKGDIAEGYSVSREKKESFPLTVTSAQKNPTAFYLCATQRGGLGYGYTFGSGTRLTVV.

The gene calls are TRBV19 and TRBJ1-4, with D perhaps TRBD1 (6 bases). V lost 6 bases and J lost 4, with 15 bases in between. Germline assignment: CDR1 LNHDA and CDR2 SQIVND (reference sequence). The CDR3 runs 15 residues. CDR3 in amino acids: CASRARDTHNEKLFF. The CDR3 region has the DNA TGTGCCAGTAGGGCCCGGGACACCCATAATGAAAAACTGTTTTTT.

This chain joins TRBV6-5 and TRBJ1-4; 7 nucleotides agree with TRBD1. V shed 8 bases and J 10 bases; nucleotides not matched to a gene: 7. This CDR3 comprises 12 residues. The germline V gene has CDR1 MNHEY and CDR2 SVGAGI. The CDR3 here is CASSGGVGKLFF. In DNA, the CDR3 is TGTGCCAGCTCAGGGGGGGTGGGAAAACTGTTTTTT.

The gene calls are TRBV6-5 and TRBJ1-2, with TRBD1 matching over 8 bases. From germline, CDR1 is MNHEY and CDR2 SVGAGI. Trimming at V came to 4 bases and at J to 5 bases, leaving 6 bases not matched to a gene. The CDR3 spans 14 residues. CDR3 bases: TGTGCCAGCAGTTGGACAGGGACAAATTATGGCTACACCTTC. This gives the protein CASSWTGTNYGYTF.

The J gene is TRBJ1-6, the V gene TRBV7-9; TRBD1 aligns across 8 bases. Germline CDR1 and CDR2: SEHNR and FQNEAQ (reference sequence). The V and J ends lost 5 bases and 7 bases, in that order; junction bases with no gene match: 7. The CDR3 contains 15 residues. CDR3 in DNA: TGTGCCAGCAGCCAAAGGACAGGGCCGAATTCACCCCTCCACTTT. Its translation: CASSQRTGPNSPLHF.

The chain is built from TRBV7-8 and TRBJ2-6; 9 bases agree with TRBD1. The V and J ends lost 5 bases and 2 bases, in that order; junction bases with no gene match: 4. The germline V gene encodes CDR1 SGHVS and CDR2 FQNEAQ. CDR3 length equals 16 residues. CDR3 coding DNA: TGTGCCAGCAGCATCACAGGGGGCGCTGGGGCCAACGTCCTGACTTTC. It specifies CASSITGGAGANVLTF.

The J gene is TRBJ1-2, the V gene TRBV29-1; D gene uncertain. CDR1 SQVTM and CDR2 ANQGSEA come from the germline V gene. Trimming removed 3 bases at V and 5 bases at J, with 7 bases between. This CDR3 comprises 11 residues. CDR3 in DNA: TGCAGCGTTGACAAAGAATATGGCTACACCTTC. Amino acid sequence: CSVDKEYGYTF.

V usage is TRBV5-1 and J usage is TRBJ2-7; tentative D call: TRBD1 (6 bases). The CDR3 consists of 15 residues. Per the germline V gene, CDR1 is SGHRS and CDR2 is YFSETQ. Trimming left V 3 bases short and J 0 bases short, with 13 bases between. CDR3 sequence (DNA): TGCGCCAGCAGCTGGCGACAGGCGAGCTCCTACGAGCAGTACTTC. Translating it yields CASSWRQASSYEQYF.

The chain carries TRBV10-3 and TRBJ1-4; 8 nucleotides line up with TRBD1. Trimming cost V 5 bases and J 12 bases; bases outside gene matches: 8. CDR1 and CDR2 from the germline V gene are ENHRY and SYGVKD. This CDR3 has 13 amino acids. The CDR3 protein is CAISSQDREELFF. The CDR3, as DNA: TGTGCCATCAGTTCTCAGGACAGGGAGGAACTGTTTTTT.

The chain joins TRBV27 to TRBJ1-1; D ambiguous. The CDR3 runs to 13 residues. Deletions cut 5 bases from V and 2 bases from J, with 9 bases between. Germline-derived CDR1 and CDR2 are MNHEY and SMNVEV (reference sequence). CDR3 sequence: CASSPSVNTEAFF. The DNA of the CDR3 is TGTGCCAGCAGTCCCTCTGTTAACACTGAAGCTTTCTTT.

The rearrangement links TRBV6-1 to TRBJ1-5; a weak D match, TRBD1 (5 bases). Germline CDR1 is MNHNS and CDR2 is SASEGT. Trimming left V 1 base short and J 4 bases short, with 11 bases between. CDR3 length: 15 residues. DNA for the CDR3: TGTGCCAGCAGTGAAGAAGCGGGGGGGAATCAGCCCCAGCATTTT. Amino acids: CASSEEAGGNQPQHF.

The rearrangement joins TRBV11-2 to TRBJ1-5, with D maybe TRBD1 (6 bases). CDR3 length equals 13 residues. Germline-derived CDR1 and CDR2 are SGHAT and FQNNGV. V lost 8 bases, J lost 7 bases, and 15 bases lay in between. The CDR3: CASSLGGLQPQHF. For the CDR3, the DNA is TGTGCCAGCTCGTTGGGGGGGCTCCAGCCCCAGCATTTT.

V usage is TRBV7-9 and J usage is TRBJ1-3; a possible D gene is TRBD1 (6 bases). V lost 10 bases to trimming and J lost 5 bases, with 12 bases between them. The CDR3 contains 12 residues. CDR1 SEHNR and CDR2 FQNEAQ come from the germline V gene (reference sequence). CDR3 in amino acids: CAITGPRNTIYF. In DNA, the CDR3 is TGTGCCATAACAGGGCCAAGAAACACCATATATTTT. Filled out from reference TRBV7-9 and TRBJ1-3, the complete variable domain reads DTGVSQNPRHKITKRGQNVTFRCDPISEHNRLYWYRQTLGQGPEFLTYFQNEAQLEKSRLLSDRFSAERPKGSFSTLEIQRTEQGDSAMYLCAITGPRNTIYFGEGSWLTVV.